The clone carrying this T cell receptor beta chain turned up a few times. Its antigen is still unknown. With 5 bases removed from V and 5 bases from J, the gap between germline ends came to 18 bases. The germline gives CDR1 MNHEY, CDR2 SVGAGI. The CDR3 totals 15 residues. Treatment in this sample: oral pan-JAK inhibitor, 5-10 mg twice daily. This entry comes from a study of CD8+ T cells in alopecia areata. About the study: A 6-month period off drug followed tofacitinib, which lasted 6 to 18 months.

Investigators isolated RNA and reverse transcribed it into cDNA to act as the sequencing template. Sequencing was performed with immunoSEQ multiplex PCR; in TCRdb, only in-frame clones are kept and a portion is missing. The repertoire holds about 180,000 clones, with approximately 50% as singletons. Study-wide findings and caveats: Scalp lesions, especially in alopecia totalis/universalis, had higher clonality than normal scalp.

This clonotype was obtained from a human donor with alopecia areata. V is TRBV6-5 and J is TRBJ2-5; a possible D gene is TRBD1 (6 bases). The sample here was CD8+ T cells sorted from blood, taken around week 52, from a patient treated with tofacitinib. The CDR3 nucleotides read TGTGCCAGCAGTCCCGAAGGGGGTGTAGTGGAGACCCAGTACTTC. Its protein product is CASSPEGGVVETQYF.